This T cell receptor beta chain originates from a study of patients and donors after allogeneic stem cell transplantation. This clonotype was observed a few times. Trimming cost V 1 base and J 3 bases, with 13 bases left between them. The CDR3 covers 16 residues. The V gene's germline CDR1 is SGHRS and CDR2 YFSETQ. TCRdb reprocessed the RT-PCR reads with MiXCR, giving one entry per CDR3 protein. The repertoire holds about 410,000 distinct CDR3 sequences, more than 15% seen once, with less than 9.5% in the top ten. The sequenced sample consisted of blood, either unsorted or a sorted T cell fraction (not recorded which). The sequence was obtained from a human donor who was either an allogeneic HSCT recipient or a stem cell or donor lymphocyte infusion donor (not recorded which). It is not recorded whose cells these are; they may come from a transplant donor. The chain combines TRBV5-1 with TRBJ1-4; D unresolved. CDR3 amino acids: CASSLQQYGANEKLFF. The DNA of the CDR3 is TGCGCCAGCAGCTTGCAACAGTATGGGGCTAATGAAAAACTGTTTTTT. Filled out from reference TRBV5-1 and TRBJ1-4, the complete variable domain reads KAGVTQTPRYLIKTRGQQVTLSCSPISGHRSVSWYQQTPGQGLQFLFEYFSETQRNKGNFPGRFSGRQFSNSRSEMNVSTLELGDSALYLCASSLQQYGANEKLFFGSGTQLSVL.